This T cell receptor (beta chain) comes out of a study of control samples from healthy donors and cancer patients. This clone showed up just once. Libraries were prepared by immunoSEQ multiplex PCR; TCRdb keeps only in-frame clonotypes and omits some of them. In the table there are just under 60,000 clones, roughly 90% of which are singletons. The sample was PBMCs. This receptor was identified in a man aged 40-49 years with colorectal cancer.

The CDR3 region is CASSLTSENTEAFF. The CDR3 nucleotides read TGTGCCAGCAGCCTCACCTCGGAGAACACTGAAGCTTTCTTT. The chain uses TRBV5-4 and TRBJ1-1, with D uncertain. With 4 bases removed from V and 1 base from J, the gap between germline ends came to 11 bases. The germline V gene encodes CDR1 SGHNT and CDR2 YYREEE (reference sequence). The CDR3 loop spans 14 amino acids.